Listed below are T cell receptor beta chains from one sample, sequenced in a study of spatial heterogeneity in lung cancer. MiXCR, applied by TCRdb to the 5' RACE reads, yields one record per CDR3 protein. The sample shows some 40,000 distinct CDR3 sequences, approximately 3.1% of them seen only once. Sequencing was performed on normal lung tissue next to the tumor, taken at surgery. The receptors shown here come from a male donor with early-stage non-small cell lung cancer. CDR3s include the opening cysteine and the closing phenylalanine or tryptophan. D genes are given only for firm matches.

>NA|TRBV6-1|14|TRBJ1-6
CASSDRAGNSPLHF
>NA|TRBV20-1|12|TRBJ1-4
CSFLGVNEKLFF
>NA|TRBV10-3|10|TRBJ1-1
CATGNTEAFF
>TRBD1|TRBV6-5|14|TRBJ2-7
CASRPGQGPHEQYF
>TRBD1|TRBV7-6|14|TRBJ2-5
CASSFTGVGETQYF
>TRBD2|TRBV2|15|TRBJ2-5
CASSARAGVLETQYF
>TRBD1|TRBV28|13|TRBJ2-7
CASSPGQTYEQYF
>TRBD1|TRBV20-1|13|TRBJ1-1
CSARQGVNTEAFF
>NA|TRBV10-3|15|TRBJ1-3
CAISEMGPSGNTIYF
>NA|TRBV18|15|TRBJ2-2
CASSPARTTTGELFF
>NA|TRBV3-1|19|TRBJ2-6
CASSQIHGRDSIGANVLTF
>NA|TRBV5-1|14|TRBJ2-2
CASSWDGLTGELFF
>NA|TRBV5-5|15|TRBJ2-2
CASRNRDTAPGELFF
>NA|TRBV27|14|TRBJ2-5
CASGGMAGEETQYF
>NA|TRBV30|12|TRBJ1-1
CAWTPGGAEAFF
>TRBD2|TRBV28|13|TRBJ2-7
CASFWREGYEQYF
>NA|TRBV3-1|11|TRBJ1-6
CASAMKGSLHF
>NA|TRBV6-6|15|TRBJ2-5
CASSPRGGDQETQYF
>NA|TRBV6-5|13|TRBJ2-2
CASSYRGTGELFF
>TRBD2|TRBV27|17|TRBJ2-1
CASSFRTSGSSYNEQFF
>TRBD1|TRBV27|16|TRBJ2-7
CASSLNDWTGVGEQYF
>TRBD1|TRBV12-3/TRBV12-4|13|TRBJ1-6
CASSDRANSPLHF
>NA|TRBV12-3/TRBV12-4|15|TRBJ1-5
CASSLARRINQPQHF
>NA|TRBV5-1|16|TRBJ2-3
CASSLNPGQSTDTQYF
>TRBD1|TRBV2|14|TRBJ2-5
CASTWTGEQETQYF
>TRBD2|TRBV9|15|TRBJ2-3
CASSEREGQADTQYF
>NA|TRBV14|11|TRBJ1-1
CASSQVSALYF
>NA|TRBV7-6|15|TRBJ2-1
CASSLEAWGSNEQFF
>NA|TRBV11-2|12|TRBJ2-7
CASSLGRREQYF
>TRBD2|TRBV5-1|16|TRBJ2-7
CASSLSPAGGSYEQYF
>TRBD1|TRBV12-3/TRBV12-4|14|TRBJ1-1
CASSLGTGDTEAFF
>NA|TRBV28|17|TRBJ2-2
CASSFLFPYLGAGELFF
>NA|TRBV28|16|TRBJ2-7
CASSLVSGKMGDEQYF
>NA|TRBV20-1|12|TRBJ2-7
CSAREALYEQYF
>NA|TRBV27|14|TRBJ1-1
CASRRLDTLDEAFF
>TRBD2|TRBV20-1|15|TRBJ2-3
CSASQLAGVGDTQYF
>NA|TRBV20-1|13|TRBJ1-2
CSVGGTGGYGYTF
>TRBD1|TRBV5-1|17|TRBJ1-3
CASSLTLGTASGNTIYF
>NA|TRBV15|15|TRBJ1-5
CATKWDGLANQPQHF
>NA|TRBV7-2|14|TRBJ1-5
CASSSTGFTQPQHF
>NA|TRBV20-1|13|TRBJ1-5
CSARADTNQPQHF
>TRBD1|TRBV6-2/TRBV6-3|17|TRBJ1-6
CASSTLIRGSGGSPLHF
>NA|TRBV5-4|12|TRBJ1-1
CASGPLGTEAFF
>NA|TRBV5-1|15|TRBJ2-5
CASRALGSMGETQYF
>TRBD2|TRBV7-9|15|TRBJ2-5
CASTAGTGLAGTQYF